This T cell receptor (beta chain) is drawn from a study of human T cells and chemical hapten exposure. The overall study: Cases of alopecia areata, totalis or universalis occurred in a predominantly female patient group. Study-level points and caveats: Significantly more large CDR3 similarity clusters were formed by expanded TCRs than by controls. With patch test score, the counts of PT1 expanded TCRs showed a positive correlation.

Time point here: pre-sensitization, week 0. Specified treatment: therapeutic diphenylcyclopropenone sensitization with weekly scalp DPC. There are 14 residues in the CDR3. V was trimmed by 0 bases and J by 6 bases, leaving 11 bases between them. Germline CDR1 reads DFQATT; CDR2 reads SNEGSKA (reference sequence). Regarding this clonotype: Its specificity is unknown.

Unique molecular identifiers were linked by the library to individual cDNA molecules. Via MiXCR, TCRdb re-called the RACE reads, giving one row per CDR3 protein. The repertoire consists of about 180,000 distinct CDR3 sequences, with 30% occurring once and the leading ten covering 2.9%. The sequencing here drew on whole blood, taken in connection with sensitization to the hapten diphenylcyclopropenone (DPC). J is TRBJ1-4 and V is TRBV20-1; possible D gene TRBD1, 5 bases. This sequence originates from a woman aged 25 to 39 with alopecia areata. Some clones in this sample may be carry-over from other donors' samples. The CDR3: CSARDGTADEKLFF. The DNA for the CDR3 is TGCAGTGCTAGAGACGGGACGGCTGATGAAAAACTGTTTTTT.